This T cell receptor (beta chain) came from a study of shared clonotypes between healthy human individuals. The authors' processing: ImmunoSEQ supplied junction-only sequences lacking quality scores, so filtering was different. Repertoires were generated with immunoSEQ multiplex PCR, while TCRdb's copy carries only in-frame clones and drops some. V and J calls plus clone size are reproduced from that table; the DNA served to infer D and trimming. The table has about a million clones, 60% to 80% seen once; the top ten hold about 1.5%. The CDR3 has 14 amino acids. The J segment lost 2 bases and the V segment lost 7 bases, leaving 7 bases of the junction unmatched. Germline V gene data show CDR1 as MNHNS and CDR2 as SASEGT. This clone was found once.

The V call is TRBV6-1, the J call TRBJ2-7; 8 bases fit TRBD1. Sequencing used memory CD4+ T cells sorted from blood. Subset defined: CD45RA-negative fraction. This TCR came from a man between 18 and 35 years old in good health. CDR3 sequence: CASTLDRAAYEQYF. CDR3 nucleotides: TGTGCCAGCACCCTGGACAGGGCGGCCTACGAGCAGTACTTC.